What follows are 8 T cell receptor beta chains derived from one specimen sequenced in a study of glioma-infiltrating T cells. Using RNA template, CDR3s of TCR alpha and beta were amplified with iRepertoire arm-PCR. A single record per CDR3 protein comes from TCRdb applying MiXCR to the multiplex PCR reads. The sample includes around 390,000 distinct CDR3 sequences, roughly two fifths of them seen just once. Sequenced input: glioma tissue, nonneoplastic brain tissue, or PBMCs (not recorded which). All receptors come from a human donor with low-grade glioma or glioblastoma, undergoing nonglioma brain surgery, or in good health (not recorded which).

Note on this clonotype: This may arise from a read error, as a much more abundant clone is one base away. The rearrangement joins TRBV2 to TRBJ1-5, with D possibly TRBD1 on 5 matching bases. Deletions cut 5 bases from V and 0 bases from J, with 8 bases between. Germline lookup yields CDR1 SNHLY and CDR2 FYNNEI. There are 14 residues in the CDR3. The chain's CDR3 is CASSRQNSNQPQHF. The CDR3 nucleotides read TGTGCCAGCAGTCGACAGAATAGCAATCAGCCCCAGCATTTT.

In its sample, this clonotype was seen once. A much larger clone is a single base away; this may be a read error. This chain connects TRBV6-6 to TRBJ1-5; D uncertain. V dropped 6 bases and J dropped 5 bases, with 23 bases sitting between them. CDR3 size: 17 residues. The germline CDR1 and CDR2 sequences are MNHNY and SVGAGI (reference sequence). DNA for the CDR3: TGTGCCAGCAGCCAAGCCCGAACAAGGAGTAAGGATCAGCCCCAGCATTTT. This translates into CASSQARTRSKDQPQHF.

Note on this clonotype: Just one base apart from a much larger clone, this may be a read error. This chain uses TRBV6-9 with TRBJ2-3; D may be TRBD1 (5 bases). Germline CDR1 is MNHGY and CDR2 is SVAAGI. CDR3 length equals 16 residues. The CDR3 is CASSYRSWQGVDAQYF. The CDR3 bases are TGTGCCAGCAGTTACCGGTCGTGGCAGGGCGTAGATGCGCAGTATTTT.

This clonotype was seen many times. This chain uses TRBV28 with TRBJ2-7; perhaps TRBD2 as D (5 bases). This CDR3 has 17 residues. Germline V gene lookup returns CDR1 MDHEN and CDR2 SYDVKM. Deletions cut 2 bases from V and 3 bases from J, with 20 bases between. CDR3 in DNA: TGTGCCAGCAGTTTACCCCCGGTAGGGAGCGGAGGCTACGAGCAGTACTTC. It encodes CASSLPPVGSGGYEQYF. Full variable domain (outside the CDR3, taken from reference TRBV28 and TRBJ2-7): DVKVTQSSRYLVKRTGEKVFLECVQDMDHENMFWYRQDPGLGLRLIYFSYDVKMKEKGDIPEGYSVSREKKERFSLILESASTNQTSMYLCASSLPPVGSGGYEQYFGPGTRLTVT.

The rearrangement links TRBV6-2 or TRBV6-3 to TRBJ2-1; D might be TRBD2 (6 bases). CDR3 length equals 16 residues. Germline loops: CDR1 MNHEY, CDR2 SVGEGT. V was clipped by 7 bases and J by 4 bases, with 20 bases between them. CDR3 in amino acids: CASKALGGGTYNEQFF. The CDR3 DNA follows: TGTGCCAGCAAGGCCCTGGGAGGCGGGACTTACAATGAGCAGTTCTTC.

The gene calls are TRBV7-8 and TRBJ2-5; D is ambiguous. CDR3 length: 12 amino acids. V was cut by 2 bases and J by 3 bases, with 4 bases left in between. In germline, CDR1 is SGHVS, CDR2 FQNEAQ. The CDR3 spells CASSLTEETQYF. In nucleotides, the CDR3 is TGTGCCAGCAGCTTAACTGAAGAGACCCAGTACTTC.

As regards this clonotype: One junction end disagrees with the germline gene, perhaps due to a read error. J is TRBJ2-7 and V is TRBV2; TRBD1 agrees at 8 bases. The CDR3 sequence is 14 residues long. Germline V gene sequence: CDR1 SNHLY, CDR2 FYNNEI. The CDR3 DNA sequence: TGTGCCAGCTGGGAAGACAGGGGATCCTACAAGCAGTACTTC. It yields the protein CASWEDRGSYKQYF.

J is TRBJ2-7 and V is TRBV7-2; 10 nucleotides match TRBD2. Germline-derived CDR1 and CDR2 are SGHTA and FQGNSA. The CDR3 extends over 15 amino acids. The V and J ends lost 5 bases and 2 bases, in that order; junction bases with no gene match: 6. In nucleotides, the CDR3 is TGTGCCAGCAGCCTGACTAGCGGGTCCACCTACGAGCAGTACTTC. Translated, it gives CASSLTSGSTYEQYF.